These 30 T cell receptor beta chains share one sample of origin, sequenced in a study of OX40 agonist ivuxolimab in advanced cancers. Method: immunoSEQ multiplex PCR; TCRdb's copy keeps in-frame clones and lacks some. The sample includes 90,000 to 95,000 clones, around 84% of them seen just once. The sequenced sample was CD4+ or CD8+ T cells sorted from blood, obtained in a trial of the OX40 agonist ivuxolimab. The receptors come from an adult with an advanced solid tumor such as melanoma, head and neck, liver or kidney cancer.

V usage is TRBV19 and J usage is TRBJ2-3; TRBD2 aligns across 9 bases. The length of the CDR3 is 15 residues. Unmatched junction bases numbered 8, after V lost 5 bases and J lost 5 bases. Germline V gives CDR1 LNHDA, CDR2 SQIVND (reference sequence). This CDR3 reads CASSSSWRGGDTQYF. In nucleotides, the CDR3 is TGTGCCAGTAGTTCAAGTTGGCGGGGGGGAGATACGCAGTATTTT.

This chain links TRBV28 with TRBJ1-1, with D possibly TRBD1 on 5 matching bases. Germline V gives CDR1 MDHEN, CDR2 SYDVKM. The CDR3 is made up of 16 amino acids. With 7 bases removed from V and 6 bases from J, the gap between germline ends came to 24 bases. The CDR3 sequence is CASTVYRGHPRPEAFF. The CDR3, as DNA: TGTGCCAGCACAGTTTATAGAGGACACCCCCGGCCTGAAGCTTTCTTT.

This clone was recorded a few times. This rearrangement joins TRBV7-2 to TRBJ1-2, with D unresolved. Germline values: CDR1 SGHTA, CDR2 FQGNSA. This CDR3 has 12 amino acids. V dropped 8 bases and J dropped 4 bases, with 11 bases sitting between them. CDR3 in amino acids: CASPDSSYGYTF. As DNA, the CDR3 is TGTGCCAGCCCCGACTCCTCCTATGGCTACACCTTC.

The chain couples TRBV6-6 to TRBJ2-4; D possibly matches TRBD1 or TRBD2 (5 bases each). CDR3 length equals 13 residues. With 5 bases removed from V and 7 bases from J, the gap between germline ends came to 12 bases. The germline gives CDR1 MNHNY, CDR2 SVGAGI (reference sequence). CDR3 DNA: TGTGCCAGCAGTCGTATGGGGGAGAACATTCAGTACTTC. Amino acid sequence: CASSRMGENIQYF.

This clone has only one observation. The chain employs TRBV4-2 and TRBJ2-7, with a weak D call TRBD1 (5 bases). The CDR3 loop spans 15 amino acids. Germline CDR1 is LGHNA and CDR2 is YNFKEQ. Trimming left V 0 bases short and J 2 bases short, with 11 bases between. The CDR3, as DNA: TGTGCCAGCAGCCAAGAACTCAAGGGGCCCTACGAGCAGTACTTC. Translating it yields CASSQELKGPYEQYF.

This clone was found once. This chain joins TRBV6-5 and TRBJ1-2; a weak D match, TRBD1 (5 bases). Trimming shortened V by 2 bases and J by 0 bases, and 10 bases separated the two germline ends. The V gene's germline CDR1 is MNHEY and CDR2 SVGAGI. This CDR3 has 15 residues. CDR3: CASSYDGGANYGYTF. Written as DNA, the CDR3 is TGTGCCAGCAGTTACGACGGGGGAGCTAACTATGGCTACACCTTC.

The chain links TRBV29-1 to TRBJ2-1; D is unclear. CDR1 and CDR2 (germline): SQVTM, ANQGSEA. The V end lost 4 bases, the J end lost 1 base, and 8 bases lay between the germline ends. This CDR3 contains 13 residues. The CDR3 region has the DNA TGCAGCGTTGGGGTCTATTCCTACAATGAGCAGTTCTTC. It specifies CSVGVYSYNEQFF.

This chain joins TRBV27 and TRBJ1-4, with TRBD1 matching 9 bases. The CDR3 totals 15 residues. Germline trimming cut 4 bases from V and 7 bases from J; bases unmatched to any gene: 7. Germline CDR1 reads MNHEY; CDR2 reads SMNVEV (reference sequence). The CDR3 is CASSSPGQGGEKLFF. DNA for the CDR3: TGTGCCAGCAGTTCCCCGGGACAGGGTGGTGAAAAACTGTTTTTT.

The CDR3 region has the DNA TGTGCCAGCAGCTTGAAGAGCTCCTATAATTCACCCCTCCACTTT. Protein sequence: CASSLKSSYNSPLHF. The V call is TRBV5-4, the J call TRBJ1-6; D is uncertain. V gave up 1 base and J gave up 0 bases, with 5 bases separating them. CDR1 and CDR2 (germline): SGHNT, YYREEE (reference sequence). The CDR3 is made up of 15 amino acids.

This chain links TRBV4-1 with TRBJ1-2, with 11 bases fitting TRBD1. The CDR3 loop spans 15 amino acids. In germline, CDR1 is MGHRA, CDR2 YSYEKL. The junction had 6 bases not matched to a gene; V was cut back by 4 bases and J by 5 bases. The CDR3 reads CASSPGQGAGYGYTF. CDR3 bases: TGCGCCAGCAGCCCCGGACAGGGGGCGGGATATGGCTACACCTTC.

The V gene is TRBV6-1, the J gene TRBJ1-2; no definite D call. Trimming removed 1 base from V and 4 bases from J, with 19 bases in between. Germline V gives CDR1 MNHNS, CDR2 SASEGT. This CDR3 is built from 17 residues. CDR3 loop: CASSEEFVGMGSYGYTF. The CDR3 DNA reads as TGTGCCAGCAGTGAAGAGTTTGTGGGTATGGGGTCCTATGGCTACACCTTC.

The chain combines TRBV7-7 with TRBJ2-5; D possibly corresponds to TRBD1 (6 bases). V lost 2 bases and J 1 base, leaving 17 bases between the germline ends. This CDR3 comprises 17 residues. Germline V gives CDR1 SSHAT, CDR2 FNYEAQ (reference sequence). CDR3 in amino acids: CASSLLGGPIGQETQYF. The DNA for the CDR3 is TGTGCCAGCAGCTTATTAGGGGGACCAATCGGCCAAGAGACCCAGTACTTC.

The V call is TRBV5-1, the J call TRBJ1-5; D is possibly TRBD1 (6 bases). The V end lost 3 bases, the J end lost 3 bases, and 10 bases lay between the germline ends. Germline V gene sequence: CDR1 SGHRS, CDR2 YFSETQ. The CDR3 spans 14 residues. In DNA, the CDR3 is TGCGCCAGCAGCTCGGGACAAGTCAATCAGCCCCAGCATTTT. It translates to CASSSGQVNQPQHF. Looking up the rest from reference TRBV5-1 and TRBJ1-5 gives the full variable domain: KAGVTQTPRYLIKTRGQQVTLSCSPISGHRSVSWYQQTPGQGLQFLFEYFSETQRNKGNFPGRFSGRQFSNSRSEMNVSTLELGDSALYLCASSSGQVNQPQHFGDGTRLSIL.

This rearrangement joins TRBV7-2 to TRBJ1-2; 8 bases line up with TRBD1. Unmatched junction bases numbered 7, after V lost 5 bases and J lost 2 bases. In germline, CDR1 is SGHTA, CDR2 FQGNSA. This CDR3 comprises 15 residues. As DNA, the CDR3 is TGTGCCAGCAGCGGTCGGACAGGGTGGAACTATGGCTACACCTTC. Its protein product is CASSGRTGWNYGYTF.

The V gene is TRBV28, the J gene TRBJ2-2, with D possibly being TRBD1 or TRBD2 (5 bases each). V was trimmed by 2 bases and J by 9 bases, leaving 13 bases between them. The CDR3 sequence is 14 residues long. Germline V lookup: CDR1 MDHEN, CDR2 SYDVKM. In DNA form, the CDR3 reads TGTGCCAGCAGTTTAGAAGGGGCGGGCAGGGAGCTGTTTTTT. Translation gives CASSLEGAGRELFF.

This clone appeared once. The genes are TRBV6-5 and TRBJ2-3; 10 bases fit TRBD2. Germline V gene data show CDR1 as MNHEY and CDR2 as SVGAGI. The CDR3 extends over 15 amino acids. Trimming cost V 6 bases and J 2 bases; bases outside gene matches: 5. DNA for the CDR3: TGTGCCAGCAGGCGACTAGCGGGTTACACAGATACGCAGTATTTT. The encoded protein is CASRRLAGYTDTQYF.

The V call is TRBV7-3, the J call TRBJ1-6, with 9 nucleotides matching TRBD1. V trimming: 1 base; J trimming: 9 bases; junction bases outside the gene matches: 1. There are 14 residues in the CDR3. CDR1 and CDR2 (germline): SGHTA, FQGTGA. CDR3 region: CASSLIQGASPLHF. CDR3 DNA sequence: TGTGCCAGCAGCTTAATACAGGGGGCTTCACCCCTCCACTTT.

In the case of this clone: Other DNA variants within this sample encode the same CDR3. The chain carries TRBV27 and TRBJ2-6; 7 bases are shared with TRBD2. This CDR3 region has 17 residues. V shed 4 bases and J 1 base; nucleotides not matched to a gene: 7. CDR1 is MNHEY and CDR2 is SMNVEV in the germline V gene (reference sequence). CDR3 residues: CASSSQGGLSGANVLTF. CDR3 coding DNA: TGTGCCAGCAGTTCCCAGGGAGGGCTTTCTGGGGCCAACGTCCTGACTTTC.

This chain connects TRBV6-5 to TRBJ1-4; 7 nucleotides match TRBD1. V was pared by 6 bases and J by 7 bases, with 8 bases of the junction left unmatched. CDR1 MNHEY and CDR2 SVGAGI come from the germline V gene. CDR3 length equals 14 residues. This CDR3 is CASRQRDRVEKLFF. CDR3 nucleotide sequence: TGTGCCAGCAGGCAAAGGGACAGAGTTGAAAAACTGTTTTTT.

This chain links TRBV6-5 with TRBJ1-1; D perhaps matches TRBD1 (5 bases). Germline-derived CDR1 and CDR2 are MNHEY and SVGAGI. V lost 4 bases to trimming and J lost 7 bases, with 10 bases between them. This CDR3 contains 12 residues. The CDR3 coding sequence is TGTGCCAGCAGTTGGGGCGGGCTTGAAGCTTTCTTT. This codes for CASSWGGLEAFF.

This sequence joins TRBV7-9 and TRBJ1-1, with TRBD1 matching 8 bases. The CDR3 is made up of 15 amino acids. J lost 7 bases, V lost 5 bases, and 12 bases had no gene match. Looked up from germline, CDR1 is SEHNR and CDR2 is FQNEAQ (reference sequence). The CDR3: CASSPRRGRGGEAFF. The DNA for the CDR3 is TGTGCCAGCAGCCCTCGCAGGGGGCGAGGCGGTGAAGCTTTCTTT.

The rearrangement links TRBV5-8 to TRBJ2-3, with D unresolved. Trimming stripped 4 bases from V and 1 base from J, with 7 bases between. From germline, CDR1 is SGHTS and CDR2 YDEGEE. CDR3 length: 13 amino acids. The CDR3 nucleotides are TGTGCCAGCAGCCCCCAGGGCACAGATACGCAGTATTTT. Its translation is CASSPQGTDTQYF.

This clone was detected once. The chain couples TRBV2 to TRBJ2-4; D gene unclear. The CDR3 covers 13 residues. CDR1 and CDR2 (germline): SNHLY, FYNNEI. The germline V and J ends were trimmed by 10 bases and 2 bases, with 12 bases remaining between them. CDR3 protein: CATRAITKNIQYF. The CDR3 DNA reads TGTGCCACCCGGGCGATAACCAAAAACATTCAGTACTTC.

The chain has TRBV9 and TRBJ1-1; D call uncertain. CDR1 and CDR2 (germline): SGDLS, YYNGEE. V was trimmed by 5 bases and J by 0 bases, leaving 11 bases between them. CDR3 length: 14 residues. Here the CDR3 DNA reads TGTGCCAGCAGTACGAGTGGGATGAACACTGAAGCTTTCTTT. It codes for CASSTSGMNTEAFF.

V gene TRBV18 combines with J gene TRBJ1-6, with 8 bases fitting TRBD1. Germline V gives CDR1 KGHSH, CDR2 LQKENI. This CDR3 is built from 13 residues. V dropped 6 bases and J dropped 7; count of bases not matched to a gene: 2. In DNA, the CDR3 is TGTGCCAGCTCGGGACAGGACAATTCACCCCTCCACTTT. Residues: CASSGQDNSPLHF.

This clone was picked up a small number of times. This sequence joins TRBV9 and TRBJ1-6; 9 positions match TRBD1. The CDR3 sequence is 16 residues long. V shed 4 bases, J shed 7 bases, and the junction held 9 bases outside the gene matches. Germline loops: CDR1 SGDLS, CDR2 YYNGEE. The CDR3 region has the DNA TGTGCCAGCAGCTTGGGACAGGGACCGGGCAATTCACCCCTCCACTTT. This translates into CASSLGQGPGNSPLHF.

The V call is TRBV6-1, the J call TRBJ1-6; a weak D match, TRBD1 (6 bases). CDR3 size: 15 residues. Germline CDR1 and CDR2: MNHNS and SASEGT. Trimming pared 6 bases from V and 5 bases from J, leaving 14 bases between. The CDR3 bases are TGTGCCAGCAGGGAATCGGGACACCATAATTCACCCCTCCACTTT. This sequence encodes CASRESGHHNSPLHF.

The chain carries TRBV6-1 and TRBJ2-5; D might be TRBD2 (7 bases). The CDR3 spans 13 residues. CDR1 and CDR2 from the germline V gene are MNHNS and SASEGT. The germline V and J ends were trimmed by 8 bases and 1 base, with 11 bases remaining between them. The CDR3 DNA sequence: TGTGCCAGCCGGGGGGCAAGCCAAGAGACCCAGTACTTC. Translation: CASRGASQETQYF.

V usage is TRBV28 and J usage is TRBJ1-1; the D gene is possibly TRBD1 (5 bases). CDR3 length: 16 residues. In germline, CDR1 is MDHEN, CDR2 SYDVKM. V was clipped by 3 bases and J by 3 bases, with 17 bases between them. CDR3 DNA sequence: TGTGCCAGCAGTTTCGAGGGGCTTGTGTTAGACACTGAAGCTTTCTTT. Its protein product is CASSFEGLVLDTEAFF.

J is TRBJ2-1 and V is TRBV7-2; the D is unclear. The length of the CDR3 is 11 residues. Germline CDR1 is SGHTA and CDR2 is FQGNSA. V lost 3 bases to trimming and J lost 8 bases, with 5 bases between them. CDR3 nucleotide sequence: TGTGCCAGCAGCTTTGAAGATGAGCAGTTCTTC. Its translation is CASSFEDEQFF.